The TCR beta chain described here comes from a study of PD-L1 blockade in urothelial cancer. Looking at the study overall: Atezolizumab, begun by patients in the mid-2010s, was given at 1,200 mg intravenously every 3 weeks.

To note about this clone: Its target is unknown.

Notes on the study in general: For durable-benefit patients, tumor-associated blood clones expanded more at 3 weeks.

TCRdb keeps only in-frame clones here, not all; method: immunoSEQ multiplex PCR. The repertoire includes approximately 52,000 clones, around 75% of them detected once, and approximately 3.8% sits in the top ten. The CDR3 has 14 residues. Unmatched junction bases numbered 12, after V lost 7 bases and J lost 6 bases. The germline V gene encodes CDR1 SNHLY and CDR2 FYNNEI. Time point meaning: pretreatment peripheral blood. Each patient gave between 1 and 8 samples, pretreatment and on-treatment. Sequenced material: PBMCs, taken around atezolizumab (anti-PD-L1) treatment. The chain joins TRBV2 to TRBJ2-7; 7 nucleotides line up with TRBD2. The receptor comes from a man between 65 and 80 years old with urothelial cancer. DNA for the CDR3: TGTGCCAGCATGAGGGAGGGGTGGGGGTCCGAGCAGTACTTC. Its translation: CASMREGWGSEQYF.